This T cell receptor (beta chain) was observed in a study of blood T cell repertoires in COVID-19. Study overall: From the United States, Italy and Spain came samples of acute and convalescent COVID-19. T cells, B-cell-depleted T cells, or PBMCs provided the cDNA or gDNA that served as material.

Per the original methods: Amplification with reference gene primers provided the estimates of nucleated cell counts. Only in-frame clones appear in the TCRdb table, and some are missing; sequencing was by immunoSEQ multiplex PCR. V and J calls and clone size are as listed in that table; D and trimming were resolved from the DNA. Of about 160,000 clones listed, approximately 86% are singletons. This CDR3 is 13 amino acids long. Trimming removed 5 bases from V and 4 bases from J; junction bases left unmatched: 3. The rearrangement links TRBV12-3 or TRBV12-4 to TRBJ1-2; 8 nucleotides agree with TRBD1. The source is a woman in her sixties or seventies with active or convalescent COVID-19. Sequencing used peripheral blood. CDR3 sequence: CASSDRGSYGYTF. CDR3 DNA sequence: TGTGCCAGCAGTGACAGGGGATCCTATGGCTACACCTTC.